This TCR beta chain was found in a study of shared clonotypes between healthy human individuals. Broader study findings: Several donors had about 5% of their naive CD4 clonotypes in common.

For each subset, genomic DNA was distributed in equal portions over several immunoSEQ plates. In the source study's methods: Sequence data from immunoSEQ were junction-only and lacked quality scores; consequently, filtering differed. Here immunoSEQ multiplex PCR was the method, and the copy in TCRdb shows in-frame clones only, minus some. The DNA was the basis for D and trimming; V, J and clone size are from that table. The table lists around 2.3 million clones, approximately 95% of them singletons. As concerns this clone: What it binds is unknown.

The CDR3 has 18 residues. Germline V gene lookup returns CDR1 SGHNT and CDR2 YYREEE (reference sequence). Trimming at V came to 4 bases and at J to 4 bases, leaving 11 bases not matched to a gene. The sequencing sample was made of naive CD4+ T cells sorted from blood. As for subset: CD45RA+ positively selected. This clonotype was obtained from a man between 18 and 35 years old in good health. V gene TRBV5-4 combines with J gene TRBJ2-2; 12 bases line up with TRBD1. The CDR3 reads CASSPPGQGASGTGELFF. DNA for the CDR3: TGTGCCAGCAGCCCCCCGGGACAGGGGGCGAGCGGCACCGGGGAGCTGTTTTTT.